This entry concerns a single T cell receptor beta chain. The data were taken from a study of blood T cell repertoires in COVID-19. In the authors' methods: It was from reference gene primer amplification that nucleated cell counts were estimated. Assay: immunoSEQ multiplex PCR; the TCRdb copy retains only in-frame clones and omits some. V, J and clone size reflect that table, while D and trimming were determined from the DNA. The sample comprises some 270,000 clones, 80% to 90% of which are singletons, and more than 3.5% rests with the top ten. The V gene's germline CDR1 is SGHNT and CDR2 YENEEA. This CDR3 is 20 amino acids long. The V and J ends lost 0 bases and 10 bases, in that order; junction bases with no gene match: 16.

The sequenced sample consisted of PBMCs or T cells enriched from blood (not recorded which). The rearrangement joins TRBV11-3 to TRBJ1-6; 12 nucleotides align to TRBD1. The receptor was isolated from a woman younger than 45 who had recovered from COVID-19. The CDR3 spells CASSLEVGTGGAGSRSPLHF. DNA for the CDR3: TGTGCCAGCAGCTTAGAGGTCGGGACAGGGGGCGCCGGGTCCCGATCACCCCTCCACTTT.